One and the same sample provided the 25 T cell receptor beta chains below, sequenced in a study of T cell changes during pregnancy in multiple sclerosis. Profiling relied on immunoSEQ multiplex PCR, and the TCRdb table lists in-frame clones only, not all of them. The repertoire holds tens of thousands of clones, approximately 81% seen once, with approximately 8% in the top ten. The sequencing used CD8+ T cells from peripheral blood mononuclear cells, collected after pregnancy. Receptor source: a female donor with multiple sclerosis, enrolled in a pregnancy study.

This chain connects TRBV5-1 to TRBJ2-7, with 12 bases lining up with TRBD2. The J segment lost 4 bases and the V segment lost 7 bases, leaving 3 bases of the junction unmatched. The CDR3 extends over 13 amino acids. Germline assignment: CDR1 SGHRS and CDR2 YFSETQ. The CDR3 loop reads CASSTSGGYEQYF. The CDR3 DNA reads as TGCGCCAGCTCTACTAGCGGGGGGTACGAGCAGTACTTC.

The gene calls are TRBV19 and TRBJ1-3; D is ambiguous. CDR3 size: 15 residues. Trimming took off 1 base at V and 1 base at J, with 8 bases between the two ends. Germline loops: CDR1 LNHDA, CDR2 SQIVND (reference sequence). In DNA, the CDR3 is TGTGCCAGTAGTATAGTGTCGGTTTCTGGAAACACCATATATTTT. It is translated as CASSIVSVSGNTIYF.

The chain carries TRBV4-3 and TRBJ2-6; no reliable D call. This CDR3 spans 16 amino acids. Germline V gene sequence: CDR1 LGHNA, CDR2 YSLEER. Trimming stripped 0 bases from V and 0 bases from J, with 6 bases between. The CDR3 sequence is CASSQDGSSGANVLTF. The CDR3 DNA is TGCGCCAGCAGCCAAGATGGCAGCTCTGGGGCCAACGTCCTGACTTTC.

The chain has TRBV6-4 and TRBJ2-1, with 11 bases lining up with TRBD2. The CDR3 spans 16 residues. CDR1 MRHNA and CDR2 SNTAGT come from the germline V gene. Trimming took 0 bases from V and 7 from J; bases not matched to a gene: 5. CDR3 protein: CASSDSASGGMNEQFF. The CDR3 DNA is TGTGCCAGCAGTGACTCGGCTAGCGGGGGGATGAATGAGCAGTTCTTC.

The gene calls are TRBV7-9 and TRBJ2-7; 10 bases align to TRBD1. J lost 7 bases, V lost 5 bases, and 5 bases had no gene match. This CDR3 contains 13 residues. CDR1 is SEHNR, CDR2 FQNEAQ, per germline (reference sequence). The CDR3 here is CASSARTGGEQYF. CDR3 DNA sequence: TGTGCCAGCAGCGCCCGGACAGGGGGGGAGCAGTACTTC.

CDR3: CASSEAEGANGYTF. For the CDR3, the DNA is TGTGCCAGCAGTGAAGCAGAGGGGGCGAATGGCTACACCTTC. The chain employs TRBV6-1 and TRBJ1-2, with TRBD1 matching 7 bases. Germline V CDR1 and CDR2: MNHNS, SASEGT. This CDR3 spans 14 amino acids. Trimming removed 0 bases from V and 6 bases from J; junction bases left unmatched: 4.

The J gene is TRBJ2-1, the V gene TRBV6-1, with 11 nucleotides matching TRBD2. This CDR3 contains 15 residues. V shed 3 bases and J 8 bases; nucleotides not matched to a gene: 6. Per germline, CDR1 MNHNS and CDR2 SASEGT. CDR3 sequence: CASSDKLAGGDEQFF. CDR3 coding DNA: TGTGCCAGCAGTGATAAGCTAGCGGGGGGAGATGAGCAGTTCTTC.

This chain uses TRBV5-6 with TRBJ2-7; 10 bases are a match to TRBD1. The CDR3 runs 14 residues. Per the germline V gene, CDR1 is SGHDT and CDR2 is YYEEEE. V dropped 3 bases and J dropped 4; count of bases not matched to a gene: 4. In DNA, the CDR3 is TGTGCCAGCAGCTCCGGGACAGGGGATTACGAGCAGTACTTC. Translated, it gives CASSSGTGDYEQYF.

The chain is built from TRBV30 and TRBJ1-2, with TRBD1 matching over 7 bases. CDR3 length: 16 amino acids. Germline lookup yields CDR1 GTSNPN and CDR2 SVGIG (reference sequence). V shed 0 bases, J shed 4 bases, and the junction held 11 bases outside the gene matches. Here the CDR3 DNA reads TGTGCCTGGAGTGTAGAAGGGGGCCCCCGGTTCTATGGCTACACCTTC. The encoded protein is CAWSVEGGPRFYGYTF.

The gene calls are TRBV5-1 and TRBJ2-6; TRBD1 might be the D (6 bases). CDR3 length equals 15 residues. CDR1 and CDR2 from the germline V gene are SGHRS and YFSETQ. The V gene lost 2 bases and the J gene lost 2 bases, with 8 bases spanning the gap. The CDR3 reads CASSLQGAGANVLTF. DNA for the CDR3: TGCGCCAGCAGCTTACAGGGTGCTGGGGCCAACGTCCTGACTTTC. The whole variable domain, filled in from reference TRBV5-1 and TRBJ2-6, reads KAGVTQTPRYLIKTRGQQVTLSCSPISGHRSVSWYQQTPGQGLQFLFEYFSETQRNKGNFPGRFSGRQFSNSRSEMNVSTLELGDSALYLCASSLQGAGANVLTFGAGSRLTVL.

This rearrangement joins TRBV13 to TRBJ1-1, with D hard to call. Germline loops: CDR1 PRHDT, CDR2 FYEKMQ (reference sequence). The CDR3 totals 12 residues. The V and J ends lost 5 bases and 3 bases respectively, with 7 bases between them. The CDR3 region is CASSPGDTEAFF. CDR3 DNA sequence: TGTGCCAGCAGCCCTGGAGACACTGAAGCTTTCTTT.

This clone was picked up one time. The chain couples TRBV9 to TRBJ2-5; 14 bases are a match to TRBD2. CDR1 is SGDLS, CDR2 YYNGEE, per germline. Trimming cost V 3 bases and J 7 bases; bases outside gene matches: 5. This CDR3 comprises 15 residues. CDR3 sequence reads: CASSALGLAGGTQYF. The CDR3 DNA follows: TGTGCCAGCAGCGCCTTAGGACTAGCGGGGGGGACCCAGTACTTC.

The V call is TRBV6-4, the J call TRBJ2-1, with D tentatively TRBD1 (5 bases). The ends were cut back, 5 bases at V and 3 bases at J, with 14 bases in the middle. Germline loops: CDR1 MRHNA, CDR2 SNTAGT. This CDR3 region has 15 residues. CDR3 residues: CASSSAGQSYNEQFF. The CDR3 region has the DNA TGTGCCAGCAGTTCGGCAGGGCAAAGCTACAATGAGCAGTTCTTC.

V is TRBV13 and J is TRBJ1-1; D is unclear. V lost 1 base, J lost 4 bases, and 10 bases lay in between. CDR1 and CDR2 from the germline V gene are PRHDT and FYEKMQ (reference sequence). CDR3 size: 14 residues. The CDR3 spells CASSLVSGSTEAFF. The CDR3 DNA follows: TGTGCCAGCAGCTTAGTTTCAGGTTCCACTGAAGCTTTCTTT.

V usage is TRBV19 and J usage is TRBJ1-5; TRBD1 might be the D (6 bases). The germline V gene has CDR1 LNHDA and CDR2 SQIVND (reference sequence). The CDR3 extends over 19 amino acids. V lost 8 bases and J 2 bases, leaving 28 bases between the germline ends. CDR3 DNA sequence: TGTGCCAGTCCCAACGGGGCCGATGGGGGCCGATCCGGCAATCAGCCCCAGCATTTT. This translates into CASPNGADGGRSGNQPQHF.

The chain is built from TRBV27 and TRBJ2-7; 9 bases are a match to TRBD1. Trimming cost V 6 bases and J 2 bases; bases outside gene matches: 11. Per germline, CDR1 MNHEY and CDR2 SMNVEV (reference sequence). The CDR3 length is 16 residues. This chain's CDR3 is CASRSTPGQGPYEQYF. The CDR3 DNA is TGTGCCAGCAGATCTACCCCGGGACAGGGACCCTACGAGCAGTACTTC.

The chain couples TRBV6-6 to TRBJ1-1; 7 bases are shared with TRBD1. The CDR3 extends over 15 amino acids. Per germline, CDR1 MNHNY and CDR2 SVGAGI (reference sequence). The junction had 7 bases not matched to a gene; V was cut back by 2 bases and J by 4 bases. The CDR3 here is CASSYPATGPTEAFF. Written as DNA, the CDR3 is TGTGCCAGCAGTTACCCGGCGACAGGGCCCACTGAAGCTTTCTTT.

V gene TRBV19 combines with J gene TRBJ2-5, with TRBD2 matching 7 bases. J was trimmed by 6 bases and V by 6 bases; bases with no gene match: 13. Germline V lookup: CDR1 LNHDA, CDR2 SQIVND (reference sequence). This CDR3 has 15 amino acids. CDR3 sequence (DNA): TGTGCCAGTAGCCCGAATGGGGGGGTAGGGCAGACCCAGTACTTC. Its protein product is CASSPNGGVGQTQYF. The whole variable domain, remainder taken from reference TRBV19 and TRBJ2-5, is DGGITQSPKYLFRKEGQNVTLSCEQNLNHDAMYWYRQDPGQGLRLIYYSQIVNDFQKGDIAEGYSVSREKKESFPLTVTSAQKNPTAFYLCASSPNGGVGQTQYFGPGTRLLVL.

The chain employs TRBV27 and TRBJ2-1; 10 bases line up with TRBD2. The CDR3 has 15 residues. Germline CDR1 is MNHEY and CDR2 is SMNVEV (reference sequence). V shed 3 bases, J shed 7 bases, and the junction held 6 bases outside the gene matches. The CDR3 loop is CASSLLAGVLNEQFF. The CDR3 nucleotides read TGTGCCAGCAGTTTGCTAGCGGGGGTCTTGAATGAGCAGTTCTTC.

V is TRBV7-9 and J is TRBJ1-1, with TRBD1 identical over 10 bases. V shed 5 bases, J shed 3 bases, and the junction held 9 bases outside the gene matches. Germline lookup yields CDR1 SEHNR and CDR2 FQNEAQ (reference sequence). The length of the CDR3 is 16 residues. The CDR3 reads CASSPRQGAKDTEAFF. Written as DNA, the CDR3 is TGTGCCAGCAGCCCCAGACAGGGGGCTAAGGACACTGAAGCTTTCTTT.

This clone was observed a single time. The CDR3 nucleotides are TGTGCCGCTGGCCTCGGGGGTAACACTGAAGCTTTCTTT. It encodes CAAGLGGNTEAFF. This chain links TRBV6-5 with TRBJ1-1; D possibly corresponds to TRBD1 (5 bases). V shed 11 bases and J shed 2 bases, with 15 bases lying between them. Germline V gene lookup returns CDR1 MNHEY and CDR2 SVGAGI. The CDR3 covers 13 residues.

CDR3 sequence: CSVTHLRDRGIYEQYF. In DNA form, the CDR3 reads TGCAGCGTGACCCACCTGCGGGACAGGGGAATCTACGAGCAGTACTTC. This rearrangement joins TRBV29-1 to TRBJ2-7; 10 bases are a match to TRBD1. The CDR3 has 16 amino acids. Per the germline V gene, CDR1 is SQVTM and CDR2 is ANQGSEA. With V trimmed by 6 bases and J by 3 bases, 14 bases remained unmatched.

V gene TRBV19 combines with J gene TRBJ1-3, with D possibly being TRBD1 (6 bases). Trimming shortened V by 5 bases and J by 0 bases, and 11 bases separated the two germline ends. CDR1 is LNHDA and CDR2 is SQIVND in the germline V gene (reference sequence). The CDR3 extends over 15 amino acids. CDR3 protein: CASSVGQYSGNTIYF. The DNA of the CDR3 is TGTGCCAGTAGTGTCGGACAGTACTCTGGAAACACCATATATTTT. The whole variable domain, filled in from reference TRBV19 and TRBJ1-3, reads DGGITQSPKYLFRKEGQNVTLSCEQNLNHDAMYWYRQDPGQGLRLIYYSQIVNDFQKGDIAEGYSVSREKKESFPLTVTSAQKNPTAFYLCASSVGQYSGNTIYFGEGSWLTVV.

CDR3 in amino acids: CASSRGQDNYGYTF. As DNA, the CDR3 is TGTGCCAGCAGCCGGGGACAGGATAACTATGGCTACACCTTC. The V and J genes are TRBV27 and TRBJ1-2, with TRBD1 identical over 8 bases. CDR1 is MNHEY and CDR2 is SMNVEV in the germline V gene (reference sequence). Trimming at V came to 6 bases and at J to 1 base, leaving 4 bases not matched to a gene. The CDR3 contains 14 residues.

The chain is built from TRBV2 and TRBJ2-2, with TRBD2 identical over 7 bases. The ends lost 6 bases at V and 3 bases at J; junction bases unmatched: 4. This CDR3 is 14 amino acids long. Germline assignment: CDR1 SNHLY and CDR2 FYNNEI. DNA of the CDR3: TGTGCCAGCAGCTGGGACTACTACACCGGGGAGCTGTTTTTT. This translates into CASSWDYYTGELFF.